This T cell receptor beta chain was captured in a study of T cells after yellow fever vaccination. As for the study in general: Those fractions that held only low numbers of cells were prepared using the SMART-Seq v4 Ultra Low Input RNA kit.

Study results and limitations: Most clones from primary vaccination resurfaced after the booster (around 97% CD4, over 85% CD8).

CDR1 and CDR2 (germline): MGHRA, YSYEKL. This CDR3 region has 16 residues. V gave up 4 bases and J gave up 1 base, with 16 bases separating them. Production of TCR cDNA was by 5'RACE template switching, which also added a universal primer site and UMIs. TCRdb recomputed calls from the 5' RACE reads with MiXCR, one row per CDR3 protein. The sample records about 130,000 distinct CDR3 sequences, more than 6% being singletons. The sample holds many counts of this clonotype. Its antigen is not identified. The rearrangement joins TRBV4-1 to TRBJ1-2, with D perhaps matching TRBD1 (5 bases). Sample: CD4+ T cells sorted from PBMCs, taken 10 days after the first yellow fever vaccination. The TCR was taken from a man between 18 and 35 years old who received the YFV17D yellow fever vaccine. Here the CDR3 DNA reads TGCGCCAGCAGCCCGCAGTGGGGGGTTGTTAACTATGGCTACACCTTC. Translating it yields CASSPQWGVVNYGYTF.